This TCR beta chain was profiled in a study of shared clonotypes between healthy human individuals. Here immunoSEQ multiplex PCR was the method, and the copy in TCRdb shows in-frame clones only, minus some. The table includes around 2.1 million clones, around 95% detected once. CDR3 length: 16 residues. CDR1 is SGHVS, CDR2 FQNEAQ, per germline. Trimming shortened V by 5 bases and J by 4 bases, and 20 bases separated the two germline ends. The sequenced sample was naive CD4+ T cells sorted from blood. As for subset: CD45RA+ positively selected. The chain couples TRBV7-8 to TRBJ2-5; perhaps TRBD1 as D (7 bases). The receptor comes from a man between 18 and 35 years old in good health. CDR3 sequence reads: CASSTWTGRGIETQYF. CDR3 nucleotide sequence: TGTGCCAGCAGCACCTGGACAGGTCGGGGGATAGAGACCCAGTACTTC.